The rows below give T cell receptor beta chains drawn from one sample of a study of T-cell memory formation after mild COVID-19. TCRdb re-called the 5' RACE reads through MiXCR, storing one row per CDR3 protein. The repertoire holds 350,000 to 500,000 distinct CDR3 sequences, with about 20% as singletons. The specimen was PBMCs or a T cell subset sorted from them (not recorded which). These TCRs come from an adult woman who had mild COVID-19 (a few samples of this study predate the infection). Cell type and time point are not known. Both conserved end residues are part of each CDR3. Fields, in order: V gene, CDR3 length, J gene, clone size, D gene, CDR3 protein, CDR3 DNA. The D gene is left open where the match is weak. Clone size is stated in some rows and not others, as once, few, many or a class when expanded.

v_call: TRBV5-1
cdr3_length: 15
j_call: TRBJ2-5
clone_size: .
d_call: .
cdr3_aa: CASSWGTSLGETQYF
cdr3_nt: TGCGCCAGCAGCTGGGGGACGTCTCTGGGAGAGACCCAGTACTTC

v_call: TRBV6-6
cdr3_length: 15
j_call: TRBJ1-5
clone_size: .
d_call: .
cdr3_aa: CASSTNPGGVEPQHF
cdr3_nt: TGTGCCAGCAGCACCAATCCCGGGGGCGTTGAGCCCCAGCATTTT

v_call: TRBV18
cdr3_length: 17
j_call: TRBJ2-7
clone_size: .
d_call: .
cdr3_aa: CASSPAQGAGSTYEQYF
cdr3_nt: TGTGCCAGCTCACCGGCACAGGGCGCCGGTTCAACCTACGAGCAGTACTTC

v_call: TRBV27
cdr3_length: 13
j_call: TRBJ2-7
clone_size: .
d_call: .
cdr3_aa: CASRREYSYEQYF
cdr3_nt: TGTGCCAGCAGACGGGAGTATAGCTACGAGCAGTACTTC

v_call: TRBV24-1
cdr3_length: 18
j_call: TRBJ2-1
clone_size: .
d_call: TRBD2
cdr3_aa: CATSDKSSGGSWVGEQFF
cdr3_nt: TGTGCCACCAGTGATAAATCTAGCGGGGGTTCCTGGGTGGGTGAGCAGTTCTTC

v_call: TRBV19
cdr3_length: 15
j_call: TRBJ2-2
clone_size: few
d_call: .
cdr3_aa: CASSIDEGDAGELFF
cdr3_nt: TGTGCCAGTAGTATAGACGAGGGAGACGCCGGGGAGCTGTTTTTT

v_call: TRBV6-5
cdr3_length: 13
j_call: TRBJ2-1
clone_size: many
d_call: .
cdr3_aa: CASSYLGQNEQFF
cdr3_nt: TGTGCCAGCAGTTACCTGGGGCAGAATGAGCAGTTCTTC

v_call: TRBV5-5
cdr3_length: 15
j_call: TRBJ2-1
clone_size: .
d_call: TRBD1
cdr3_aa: CASSLQSDRGDEQFF
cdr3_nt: TGTGCCAGCAGCTTACAATCGGACAGGGGTGATGAGCAGTTCTTC

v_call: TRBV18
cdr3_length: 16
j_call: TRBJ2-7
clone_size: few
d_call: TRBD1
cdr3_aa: CASSPTTGAHPYEQYF
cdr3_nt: TGTGCCAGCTCACCTACGACAGGGGCCCACCCCTACGAGCAGTACTTC

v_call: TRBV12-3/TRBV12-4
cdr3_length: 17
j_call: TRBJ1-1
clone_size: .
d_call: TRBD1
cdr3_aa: CASRTYDITGAKYGAFF
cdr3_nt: TGTGCCAGCCGAACCTACGACATTACAGGGGCAAAATATGGAGCTTTCTTT

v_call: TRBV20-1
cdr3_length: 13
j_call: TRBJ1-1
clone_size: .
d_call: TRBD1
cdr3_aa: CSARGQFNTEAFF
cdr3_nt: TGCAGTGCAAGGGGACAGTTTAACACTGAAGCTTTCTTT

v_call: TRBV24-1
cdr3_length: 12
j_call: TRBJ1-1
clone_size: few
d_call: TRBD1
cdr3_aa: CATSDLATGILF
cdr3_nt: TGTGCCACCAGTGATTTGGCGACAGGGATCCTCTTT

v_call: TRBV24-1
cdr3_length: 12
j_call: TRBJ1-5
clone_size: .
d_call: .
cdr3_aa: CATPRSNQPQHF
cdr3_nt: TGTGCCACACCGCGTTCCAATCAGCCCCAGCATTTT

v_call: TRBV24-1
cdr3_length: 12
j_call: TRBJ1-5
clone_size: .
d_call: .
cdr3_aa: CATSDNNQPQHF
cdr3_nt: TGTGCCACCAGTGATAATAATCAGCCCCAGCATTTT

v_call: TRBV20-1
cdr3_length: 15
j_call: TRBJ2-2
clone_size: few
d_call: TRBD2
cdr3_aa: CSAHSSGQNTGELFF
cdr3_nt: TGCAGTGCGCACTCTAGCGGCCAGAACACCGGGGAGCTGTTTTTT

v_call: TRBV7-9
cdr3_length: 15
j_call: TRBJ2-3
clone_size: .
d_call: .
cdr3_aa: CASSSWVRSTDTQYF
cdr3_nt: TGTGCCAGCAGCTCCTGGGTGAGGAGCACAGATACGCAGTATTTT

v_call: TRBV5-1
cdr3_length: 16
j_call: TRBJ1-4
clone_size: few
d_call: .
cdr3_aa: CASSPSWTNIAEKLFF
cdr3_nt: TGCGCCAGCAGCCCGTCCTGGACTAACATTGCGGAAAAACTGTTTTTT

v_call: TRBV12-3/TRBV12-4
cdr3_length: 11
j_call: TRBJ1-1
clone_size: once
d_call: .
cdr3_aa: CAITGFTEAFF
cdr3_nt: TGTGCCATCACGGGATTCACTGAAGCTTTCTTT

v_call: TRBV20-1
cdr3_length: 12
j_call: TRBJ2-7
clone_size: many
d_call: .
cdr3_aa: CSARERQYEQYF
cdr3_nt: TGCAGTGCTAGAGAAAGGCAATACGAGCAGTACTTC

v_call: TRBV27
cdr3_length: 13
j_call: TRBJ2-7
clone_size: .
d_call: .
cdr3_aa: CASSYAGSYEQYF
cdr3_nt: TGTGCCAGCAGTTACGCAGGCTCCTACGAGCAGTACTTC

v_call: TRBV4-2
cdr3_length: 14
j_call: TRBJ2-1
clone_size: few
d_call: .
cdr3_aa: CASSQVGINNEQFF
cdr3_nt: TGTGCCAGCAGCCAAGTAGGCATCAACAATGAGCAGTTCTTC

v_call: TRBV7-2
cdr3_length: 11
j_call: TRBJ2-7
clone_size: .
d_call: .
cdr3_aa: CASGAWSEQYF
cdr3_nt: TGTGCCAGCGGTGCATGGTCCGAGCAGTACTTC

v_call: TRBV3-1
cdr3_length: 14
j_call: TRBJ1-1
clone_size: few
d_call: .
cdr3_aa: CASSQDGGGYRAFF
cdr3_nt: TGTGCCAGCAGCCAAGATGGAGGTGGGTATCGAGCTTTCTTT

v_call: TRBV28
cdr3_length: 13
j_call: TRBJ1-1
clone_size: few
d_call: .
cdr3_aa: CASSFLDRTEAFF
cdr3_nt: TGTGCCAGCAGTTTCCTCGACAGAACTGAAGCTTTCTTT

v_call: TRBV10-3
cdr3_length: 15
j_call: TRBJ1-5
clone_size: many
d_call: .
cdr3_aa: CAISDARRPNQPQHF
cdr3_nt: TGTGCCATCAGTGACGCGCGTCGGCCCAATCAGCCCCAGCATTTT

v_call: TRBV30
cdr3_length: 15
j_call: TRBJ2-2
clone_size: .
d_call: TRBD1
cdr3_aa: CAWSAGTGAFGELFF
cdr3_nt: TGTGCCTGGAGTGCCGGGACAGGGGCGTTCGGGGAGCTGTTTTTT

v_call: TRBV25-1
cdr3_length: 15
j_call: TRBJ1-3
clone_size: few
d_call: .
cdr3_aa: CASSVRGFSGNTIYF
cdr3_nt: TGTGCCAGCAGTGTCCGGGGTTTTTCTGGAAACACCATATATTTT

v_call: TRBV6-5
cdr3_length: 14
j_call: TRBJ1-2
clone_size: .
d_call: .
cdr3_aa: CASSYPGGVEGYTF
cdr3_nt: TGTGCCAGCAGTTACCCGGGTGGGGTAGAAGGCTACACCTTC

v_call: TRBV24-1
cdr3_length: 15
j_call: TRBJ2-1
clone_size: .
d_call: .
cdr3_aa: CATSDSGAQGNEQFF
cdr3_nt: TGTGCCACCAGTGACTCGGGGGCTCAAGGCAATGAGCAGTTCTTC

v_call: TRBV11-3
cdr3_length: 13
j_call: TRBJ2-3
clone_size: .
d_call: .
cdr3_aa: CSLLIRYTDTQYF
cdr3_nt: TGTAGCCTCCTAATAAGGTACACAGATACGCAGTATTTT

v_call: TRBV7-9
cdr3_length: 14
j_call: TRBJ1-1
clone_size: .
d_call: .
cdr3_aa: CASSLTSGNTEAFF
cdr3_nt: TGTGCCAGCAGCTTAACATCGGGGAACACTGAAGCTTTCTTT

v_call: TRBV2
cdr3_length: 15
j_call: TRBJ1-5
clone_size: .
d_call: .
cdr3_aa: CASSGGTTSNQPQHF
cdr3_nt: TGTGCCAGCAGTGGGGGGACAACTAGCAATCAGCCCCAGCATTTT

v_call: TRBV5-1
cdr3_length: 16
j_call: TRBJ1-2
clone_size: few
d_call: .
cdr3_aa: CASSTDGTDQGYGYTF
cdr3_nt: TGCGCCAGCAGCACGGACGGGACGGATCAGGGCTATGGCTACACCTTC

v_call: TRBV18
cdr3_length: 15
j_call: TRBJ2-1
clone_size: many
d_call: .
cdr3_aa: CASSPGRRGYNEQFF
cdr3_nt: TGTGCCAGCTCACCGGGACGGCGAGGATACAATGAGCAGTTCTTC

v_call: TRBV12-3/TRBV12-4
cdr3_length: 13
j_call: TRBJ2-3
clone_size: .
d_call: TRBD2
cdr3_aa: CASSLGLPRTQYF
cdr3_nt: TGTGCCAGCAGTTTGGGACTACCACGAACGCAGTATTTT

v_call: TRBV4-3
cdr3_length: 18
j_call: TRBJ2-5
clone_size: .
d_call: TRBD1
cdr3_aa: CASSPQVELTGLLETQYF
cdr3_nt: TGCGCCAGCAGCCCGCAGGTGGAACTGACAGGGCTTTTGGAGACCCAGTACTTC

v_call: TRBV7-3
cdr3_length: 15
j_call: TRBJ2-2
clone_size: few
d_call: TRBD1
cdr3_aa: CASRGQGVNTGELFF
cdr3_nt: TGTGCCAGCAGGGGACAGGGCGTAAACACCGGGGAGCTGTTTTTT

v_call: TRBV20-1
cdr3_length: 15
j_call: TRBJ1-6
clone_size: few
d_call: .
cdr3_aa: CSARTALPYNSPLHF
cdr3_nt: TGCAGTGCTAGGACAGCCCTCCCCTATAATTCACCCCTCCACTTT

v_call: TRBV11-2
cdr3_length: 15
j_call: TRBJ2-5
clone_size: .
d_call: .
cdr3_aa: CASSGGGGRQETQYF
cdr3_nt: TGTGCCAGCAGCGGGGGAGGGGGGAGACAAGAGACCCAGTACTTC

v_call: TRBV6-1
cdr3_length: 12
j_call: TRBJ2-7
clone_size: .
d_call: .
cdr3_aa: CASSDWAYEQYF
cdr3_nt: TGTGCCAGCAGTGACTGGGCCTACGAGCAGTACTTC

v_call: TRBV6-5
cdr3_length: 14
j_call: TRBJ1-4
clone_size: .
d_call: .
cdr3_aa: CASMTGDSNEKLFF
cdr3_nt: TGTGCCAGCATGACGGGGGATAGTAATGAAAAACTGTTTTTT

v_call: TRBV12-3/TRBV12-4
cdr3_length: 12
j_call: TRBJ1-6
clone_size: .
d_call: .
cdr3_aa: CASSLPNSPLHF
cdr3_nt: TGTGCCAGCAGTTTACCCAATTCACCCCTCCACTTT

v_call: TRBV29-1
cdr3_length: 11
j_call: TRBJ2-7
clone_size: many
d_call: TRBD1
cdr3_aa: CSGQQGGEQYF
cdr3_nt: TGCAGCGGCCAACAGGGGGGCGAGCAGTACTTC